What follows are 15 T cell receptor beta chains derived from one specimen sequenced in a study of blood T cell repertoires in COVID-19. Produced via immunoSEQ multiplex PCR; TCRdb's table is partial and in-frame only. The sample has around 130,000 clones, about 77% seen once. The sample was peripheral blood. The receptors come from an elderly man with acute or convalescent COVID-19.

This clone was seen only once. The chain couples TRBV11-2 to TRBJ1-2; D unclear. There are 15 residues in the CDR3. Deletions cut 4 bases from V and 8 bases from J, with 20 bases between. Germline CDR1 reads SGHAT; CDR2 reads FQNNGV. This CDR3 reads CASSSPRRPSEGYTF. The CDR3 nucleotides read TGTGCCAGCAGCTCACCCCGGAGGCCGAGCGAGGGCTACACCTTC.

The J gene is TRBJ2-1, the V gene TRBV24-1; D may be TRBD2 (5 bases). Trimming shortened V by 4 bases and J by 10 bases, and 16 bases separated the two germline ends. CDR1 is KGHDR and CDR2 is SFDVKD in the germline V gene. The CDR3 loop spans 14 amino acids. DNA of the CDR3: TGTGCCACCAGTGACCCAACTAGGTCCGAGGAGCAGTTCTTC. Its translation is CATSDPTRSEEQFF.

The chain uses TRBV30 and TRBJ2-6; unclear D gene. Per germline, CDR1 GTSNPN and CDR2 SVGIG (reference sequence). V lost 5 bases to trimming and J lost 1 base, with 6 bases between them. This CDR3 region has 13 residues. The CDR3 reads CAWGHSGANVLTF. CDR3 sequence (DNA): TGTGCCTGGGGTCATTCTGGGGCCAACGTCCTGACTTTC.

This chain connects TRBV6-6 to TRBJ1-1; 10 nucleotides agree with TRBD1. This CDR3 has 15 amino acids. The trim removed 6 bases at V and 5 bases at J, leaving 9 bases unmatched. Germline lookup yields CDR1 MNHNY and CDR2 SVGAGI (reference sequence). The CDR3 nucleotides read TGTGCCAGCAGGGCTTTGGGACAGGGGAAGACTGAAGCTTTCTTT. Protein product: CASRALGQGKTEAFF.

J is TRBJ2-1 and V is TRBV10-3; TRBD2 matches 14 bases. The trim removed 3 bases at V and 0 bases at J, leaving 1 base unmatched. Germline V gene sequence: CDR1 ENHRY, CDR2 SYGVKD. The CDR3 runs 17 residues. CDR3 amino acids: CAISDGLAGGSYNEQFF. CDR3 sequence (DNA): TGTGCCATCAGTGATGGACTAGCGGGGGGCTCCTACAATGAGCAGTTCTTC.

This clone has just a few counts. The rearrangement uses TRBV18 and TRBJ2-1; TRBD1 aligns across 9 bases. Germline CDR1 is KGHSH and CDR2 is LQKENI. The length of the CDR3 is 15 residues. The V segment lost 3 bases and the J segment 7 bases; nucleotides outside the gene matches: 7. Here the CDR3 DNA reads TGTGCCAGCTCACCCGGACAGGGGTTTGTTAATGAGCAGTTCTTC. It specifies CASSPGQGFVNEQFF. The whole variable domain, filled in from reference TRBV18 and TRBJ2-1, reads NAGVMQNPRHLVRRRGQEARLRCSPMKGHSHVYWYRQLPEEGLKFMVYLQKENIIDESGMPKERFSAEFPKEGPSILRIQQVVRGDSAAYFCASSPGQGFVNEQFFGPGTRLTVL.

CDR3 coding DNA: TGTGCCAGCAGCATACTAGCGGGGGGCCAAAATGAGCAGTTCTTC. Translation: CASSILAGGQNEQFF. The V and J genes are TRBV7-3 and TRBJ2-1; 12 bases align to TRBD2. There are 15 residues in the CDR3. Germline V CDR1 and CDR2: SGHTA, FQGTGA. V lost 5 bases, J lost 7 bases, and 6 bases stayed unmatched.

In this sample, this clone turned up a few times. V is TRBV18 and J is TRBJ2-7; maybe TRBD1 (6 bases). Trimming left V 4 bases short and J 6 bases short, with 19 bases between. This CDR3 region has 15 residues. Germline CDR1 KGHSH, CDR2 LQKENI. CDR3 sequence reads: CASSLLGTPDPEQYF. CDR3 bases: TGTGCCAGCTCACTTTTAGGGACACCCGATCCCGAGCAGTACTTC.

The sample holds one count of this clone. CDR3 DNA sequence: TGTGCCTGGAGAGGGATGGGGGGGGGCGCAGATACGCAGTATTTT. The encoded protein is CAWRGMGGGADTQYF. The rearrangement uses TRBV30 and TRBJ2-3, with D possibly TRBD2 on 7 matching bases. This CDR3 comprises 15 residues. The V gene lost 3 bases and the J gene lost 4 bases, with 17 bases spanning the gap. Germline CDR1 and CDR2: GTSNPN and SVGIG (reference sequence).

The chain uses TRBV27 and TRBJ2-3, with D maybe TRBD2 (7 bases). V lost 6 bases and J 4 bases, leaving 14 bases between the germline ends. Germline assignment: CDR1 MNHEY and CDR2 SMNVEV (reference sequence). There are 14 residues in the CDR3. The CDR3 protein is CASRLGGQSDTQYF. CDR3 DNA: TGTGCCAGCAGACTCGGGGGGCAATCAGATACGCAGTATTTT.

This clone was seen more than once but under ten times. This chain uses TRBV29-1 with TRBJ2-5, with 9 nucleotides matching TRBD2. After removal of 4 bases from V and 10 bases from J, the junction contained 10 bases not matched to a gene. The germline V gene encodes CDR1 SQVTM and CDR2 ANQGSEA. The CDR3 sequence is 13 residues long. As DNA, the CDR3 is TGCAGCGTTGTGCTAGCGGGGAGCCGGGGCCAGTACTTC. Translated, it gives CSVVLAGSRGQYF.

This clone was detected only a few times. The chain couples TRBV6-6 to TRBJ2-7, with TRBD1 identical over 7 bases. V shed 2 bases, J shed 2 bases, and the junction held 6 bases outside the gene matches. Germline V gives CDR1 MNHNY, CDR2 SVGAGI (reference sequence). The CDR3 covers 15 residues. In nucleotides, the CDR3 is TGTGCCAGCAGTTACGGACAGGTGTATACCTACGAGCAGTACTTC. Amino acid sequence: CASSYGQVYTYEQYF.

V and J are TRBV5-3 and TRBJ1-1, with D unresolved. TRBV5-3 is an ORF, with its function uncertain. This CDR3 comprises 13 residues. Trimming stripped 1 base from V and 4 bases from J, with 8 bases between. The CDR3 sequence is CARSLRGFTEAFF. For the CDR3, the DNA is TGTGCCAGAAGCTTGAGAGGGTTCACTGAAGCTTTCTTT.

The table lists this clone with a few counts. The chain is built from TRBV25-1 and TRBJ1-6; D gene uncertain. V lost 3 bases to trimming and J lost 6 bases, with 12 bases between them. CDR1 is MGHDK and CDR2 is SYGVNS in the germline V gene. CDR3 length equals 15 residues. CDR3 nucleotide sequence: TGTGCCAGCAGTGAGACATGGCCCCCTAATTCACCCCTCCACTTT. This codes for CASSETWPPNSPLHF.

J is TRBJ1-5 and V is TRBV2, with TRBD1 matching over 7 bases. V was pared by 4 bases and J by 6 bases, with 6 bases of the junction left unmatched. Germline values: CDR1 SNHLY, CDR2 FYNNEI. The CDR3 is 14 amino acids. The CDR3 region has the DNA TGTGCCAGCAGTGGACAGGGTTTTTCTCAGCCCCAGCATTTT. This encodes CASSGQGFSQPQHF.